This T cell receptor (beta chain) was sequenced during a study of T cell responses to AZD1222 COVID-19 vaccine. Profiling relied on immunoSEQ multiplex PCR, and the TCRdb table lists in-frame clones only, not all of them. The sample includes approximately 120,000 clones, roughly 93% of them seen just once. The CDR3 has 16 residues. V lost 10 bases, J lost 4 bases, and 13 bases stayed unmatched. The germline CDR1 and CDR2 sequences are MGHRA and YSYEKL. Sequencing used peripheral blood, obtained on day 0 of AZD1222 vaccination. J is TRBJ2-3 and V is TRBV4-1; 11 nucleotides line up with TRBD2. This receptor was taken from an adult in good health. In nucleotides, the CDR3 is TGCGCCACCCGGATGCGTAGCGGGAGGGGACCAGATACGCAGTATTTT. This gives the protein CATRMRSGRGPDTQYF.